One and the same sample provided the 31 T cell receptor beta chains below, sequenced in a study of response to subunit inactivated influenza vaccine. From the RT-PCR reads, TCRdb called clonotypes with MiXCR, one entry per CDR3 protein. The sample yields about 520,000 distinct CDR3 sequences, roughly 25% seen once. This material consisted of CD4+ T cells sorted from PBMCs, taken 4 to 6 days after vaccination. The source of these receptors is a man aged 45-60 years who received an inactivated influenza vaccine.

The CDR3 sequence: CASSYLASSYNEQFF. The DNA for the CDR3 is TGTGCCAGCAGCTATTTAGCGAGCTCCTACAATGAGCAGTTCTTC. The chain couples TRBV7-2 to TRBJ2-1; D possibly corresponds to TRBD2 (5 bases). The CDR3 totals 15 residues. V was pared by 4 bases and J by 0 bases, with 10 bases between. Per the germline V gene, CDR1 is SGHTA and CDR2 is FQGNSA. The full variable domain, completed using reference TRBV7-2 and TRBJ2-1, is GAGVSQSPSNKVTEKGKDVELRCDPISGHTALYWYRQSLGQGLEFLIYFQGNSAPDKSGLPSDRFSAERTGGSVSTLTIQRTQQEDSAVYLCASSYLASSYNEQFFGPGTRLTVL.

In DNA, the CDR3 is TGTGCCAGCAGCTTATCACACGAGCAGTACTTC. It encodes CASSLSHEQYF. The rearrangement joins TRBV7-2 to TRBJ2-7; no clear D. The ends were cut back, 2 bases at V and 5 bases at J, with 4 bases in the middle. There are 11 residues in the CDR3. Per the germline V gene, CDR1 is SGHTA and CDR2 is FQGNSA.

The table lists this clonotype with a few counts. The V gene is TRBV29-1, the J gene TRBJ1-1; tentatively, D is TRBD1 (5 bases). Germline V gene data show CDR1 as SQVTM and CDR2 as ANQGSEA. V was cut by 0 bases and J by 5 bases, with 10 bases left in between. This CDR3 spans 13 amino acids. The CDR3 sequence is CSVEDGGRTEAFF. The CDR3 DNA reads TGCAGCGTTGAAGATGGGGGGAGGACTGAAGCTTTCTTT.

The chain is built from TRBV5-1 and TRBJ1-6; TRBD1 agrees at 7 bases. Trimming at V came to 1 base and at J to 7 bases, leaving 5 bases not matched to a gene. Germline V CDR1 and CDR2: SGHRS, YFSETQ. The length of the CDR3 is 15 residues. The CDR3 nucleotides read TGCGCCAGCAGCTTGACTGGACAGGAGAATTCACCCCTCCACTTT. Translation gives CASSLTGQENSPLHF.

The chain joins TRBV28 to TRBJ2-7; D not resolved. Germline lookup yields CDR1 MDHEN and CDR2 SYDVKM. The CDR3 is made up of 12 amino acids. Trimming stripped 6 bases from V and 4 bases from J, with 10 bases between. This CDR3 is CASSRVYYEQYF. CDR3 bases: TGTGCCAGCAGCCGAGTGTATTACGAGCAGTACTTC. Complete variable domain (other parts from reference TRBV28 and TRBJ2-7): DVKVTQSSRYLVKRTGEKVFLECVQDMDHENMFWYRQDPGLGLRLIYFSYDVKMKEKGDIPEGYSVSREKKERFSLILESASTNQTSMYLCASSRVYYEQYFGPGTRLTVT.

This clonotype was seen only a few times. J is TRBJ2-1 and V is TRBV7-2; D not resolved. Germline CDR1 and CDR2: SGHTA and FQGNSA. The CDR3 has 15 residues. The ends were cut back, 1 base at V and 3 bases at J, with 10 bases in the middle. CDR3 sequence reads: CASSLVHSNYNEQFF. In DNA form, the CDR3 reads TGTGCCAGCAGCTTAGTACACTCCAACTACAATGAGCAGTTCTTC. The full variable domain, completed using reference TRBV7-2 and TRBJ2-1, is GAGVSQSPSNKVTEKGKDVELRCDPISGHTALYWYRQSLGQGLEFLIYFQGNSAPDKSGLPSDRFSAERTGGSVSTLTIQRTQQEDSAVYLCASSLVHSNYNEQFFGPGTRLTVL.

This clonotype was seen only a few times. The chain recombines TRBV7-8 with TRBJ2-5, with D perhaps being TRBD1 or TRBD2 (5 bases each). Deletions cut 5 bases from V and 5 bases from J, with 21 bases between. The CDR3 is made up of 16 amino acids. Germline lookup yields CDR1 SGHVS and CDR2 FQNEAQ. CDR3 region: CASSDQGMGSAETQYF. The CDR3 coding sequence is TGTGCCAGCAGCGACCAGGGAATGGGGAGTGCGGAGACCCAGTACTTC.

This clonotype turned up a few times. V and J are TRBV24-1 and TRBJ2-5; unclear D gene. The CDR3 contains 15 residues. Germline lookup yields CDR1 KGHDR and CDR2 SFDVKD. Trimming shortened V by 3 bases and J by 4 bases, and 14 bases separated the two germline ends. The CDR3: CATSDAPDRSETQYF. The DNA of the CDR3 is TGTGCCACCAGTGATGCCCCGGATAGGTCAGAGACCCAGTACTTC.

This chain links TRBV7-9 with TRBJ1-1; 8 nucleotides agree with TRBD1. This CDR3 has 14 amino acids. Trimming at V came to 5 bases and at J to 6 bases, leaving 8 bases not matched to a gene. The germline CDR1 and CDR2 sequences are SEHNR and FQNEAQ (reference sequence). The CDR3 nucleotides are TGTGCCAGCAGCCCTACCTTGACAGGGGCTGAAGCTTTCTTT. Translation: CASSPTLTGAEAFF.

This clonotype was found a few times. The CDR3 protein is CASSFNSQETQYF. The CDR3 DNA reads as TGTGCCAGCAGTTTTAACAGCCAAGAGACCCAGTACTTC. V is TRBV28 and J is TRBJ2-5, with D hard to call. The CDR3 is 13 amino acids. V was clipped by 3 bases and J by 1 base, with 6 bases between them. Germline lookup yields CDR1 MDHEN and CDR2 SYDVKM.

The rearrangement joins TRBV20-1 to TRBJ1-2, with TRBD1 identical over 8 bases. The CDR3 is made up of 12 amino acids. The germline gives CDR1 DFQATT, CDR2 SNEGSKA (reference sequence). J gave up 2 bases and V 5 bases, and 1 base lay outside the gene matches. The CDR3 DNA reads TGCAGTGCTCGACAGGGGAACTATGGCTACACCTTC. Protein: CSARQGNYGYTF.

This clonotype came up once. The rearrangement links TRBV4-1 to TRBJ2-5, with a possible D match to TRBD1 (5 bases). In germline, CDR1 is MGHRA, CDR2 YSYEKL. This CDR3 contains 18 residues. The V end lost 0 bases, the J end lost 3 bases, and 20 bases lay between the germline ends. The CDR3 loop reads CASSQDQIPGLGKETQYF. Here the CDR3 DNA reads TGCGCCAGCAGCCAAGATCAGATCCCAGGGCTGGGGAAAGAGACCCAGTACTTC.

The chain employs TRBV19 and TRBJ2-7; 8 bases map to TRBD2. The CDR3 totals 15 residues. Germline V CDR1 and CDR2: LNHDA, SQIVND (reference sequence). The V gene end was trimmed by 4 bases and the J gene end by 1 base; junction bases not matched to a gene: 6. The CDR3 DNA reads TGTGCCAGTAGTACGACTAGCGCCGGTTCCTACGAGCAGTACTTC. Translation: CASSTTSAGSYEQYF.

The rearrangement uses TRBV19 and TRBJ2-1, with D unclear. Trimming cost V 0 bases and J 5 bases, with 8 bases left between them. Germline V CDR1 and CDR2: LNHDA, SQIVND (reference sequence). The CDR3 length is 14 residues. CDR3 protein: CASSIDRRNNEQFF. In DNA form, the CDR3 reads TGTGCCAGTAGTATAGATCGCAGAAACAATGAGCAGTTCTTC.

The CDR3 DNA sequence: TGTGCCAGCAGCAAAGGGACCAGAACTAATGAAAAACTGTTTTTT. Its protein is CASSKGTRTNEKLFF. V usage is TRBV12-3 or TRBV12-4 and J usage is TRBJ1-4; tentative D call: TRBD1 (5 bases). V lost 6 bases to trimming and J lost 1 base, with 12 bases between them. The CDR3 is 15 residues long.

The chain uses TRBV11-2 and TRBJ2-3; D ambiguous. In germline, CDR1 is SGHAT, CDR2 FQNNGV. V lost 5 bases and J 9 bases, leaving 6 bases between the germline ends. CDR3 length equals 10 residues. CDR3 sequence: CASSQVTQYF. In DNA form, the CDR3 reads TGTGCCAGCAGCCAGGTCACGCAGTATTTT.

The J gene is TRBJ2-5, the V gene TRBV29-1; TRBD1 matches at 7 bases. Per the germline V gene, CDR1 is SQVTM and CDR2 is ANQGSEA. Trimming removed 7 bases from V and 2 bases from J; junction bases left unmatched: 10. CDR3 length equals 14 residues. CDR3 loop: CSARQGTVQETQYF. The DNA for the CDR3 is TGCAGCGCCCGACAGGGTACAGTTCAAGAGACCCAGTACTTC.

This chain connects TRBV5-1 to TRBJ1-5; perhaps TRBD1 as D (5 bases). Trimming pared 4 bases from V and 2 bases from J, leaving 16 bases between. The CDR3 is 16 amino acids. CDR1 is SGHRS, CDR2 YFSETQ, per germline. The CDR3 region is CASSVGTVGGNQPQHF. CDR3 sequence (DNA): TGCGCCAGCAGCGTGGGGACCGTGGGTGGCAATCAGCCCCAGCATTTT.

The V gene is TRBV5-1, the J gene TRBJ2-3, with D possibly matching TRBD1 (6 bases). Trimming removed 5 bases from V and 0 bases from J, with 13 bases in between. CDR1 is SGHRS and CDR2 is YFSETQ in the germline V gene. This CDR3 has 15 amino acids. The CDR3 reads CASRARGTSTDTQYF. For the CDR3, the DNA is TGCGCCAGCAGGGCCAGGGGAACCAGCACAGATACGCAGTATTTT.

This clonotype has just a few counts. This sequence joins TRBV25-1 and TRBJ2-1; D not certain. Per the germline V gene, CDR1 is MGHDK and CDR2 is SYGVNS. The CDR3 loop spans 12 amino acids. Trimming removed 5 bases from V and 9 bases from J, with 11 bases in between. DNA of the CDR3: TGTGCCAGCAGTTCCGACGTTCGTGAGCAGTTCTTC. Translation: CASSSDVREQFF.

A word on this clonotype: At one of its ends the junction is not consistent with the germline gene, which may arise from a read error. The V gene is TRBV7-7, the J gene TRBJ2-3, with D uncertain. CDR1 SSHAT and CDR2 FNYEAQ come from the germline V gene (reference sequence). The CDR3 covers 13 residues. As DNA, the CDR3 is TGTGCTAGCAGCTTACTACACGGGGATACGCAGTATTTT. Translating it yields CASSLLHGDTQYF. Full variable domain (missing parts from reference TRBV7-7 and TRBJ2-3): GAGVSQSPRYKVTKRGQDVTLRCDPISSHATLYWYQQALGQGPEFLTYFNYEAQPDKSGLPSDRFSAERPEGSISTLTIQRTEQRDSAMYRCASSLLHGDTQYFGPGTRLTVL.

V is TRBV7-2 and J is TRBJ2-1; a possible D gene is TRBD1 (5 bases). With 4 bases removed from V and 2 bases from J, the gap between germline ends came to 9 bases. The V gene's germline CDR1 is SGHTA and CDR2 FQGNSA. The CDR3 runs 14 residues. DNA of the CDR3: TGTGCCAGCAGCTCCCTGGGGCCCTACAATGAGCAGTTCTTC. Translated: CASSSLGPYNEQFF.

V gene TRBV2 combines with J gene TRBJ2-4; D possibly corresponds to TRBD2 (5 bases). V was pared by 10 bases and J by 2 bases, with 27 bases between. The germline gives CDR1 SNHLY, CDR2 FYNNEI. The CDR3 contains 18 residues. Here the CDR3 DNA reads TGTGCCATCAGCCCGGGATTGGTTGGAGTTGGAACCAAAAACATTCAGTACTTC. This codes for CAISPGLVGVGTKNIQYF.

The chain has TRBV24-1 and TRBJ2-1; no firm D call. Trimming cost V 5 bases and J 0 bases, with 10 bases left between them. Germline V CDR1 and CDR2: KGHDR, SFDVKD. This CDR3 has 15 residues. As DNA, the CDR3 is TGTGCCACCAGTGCCGACCAGAGCTCCTACAATGAGCAGTTCTTC. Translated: CATSADQSSYNEQFF.

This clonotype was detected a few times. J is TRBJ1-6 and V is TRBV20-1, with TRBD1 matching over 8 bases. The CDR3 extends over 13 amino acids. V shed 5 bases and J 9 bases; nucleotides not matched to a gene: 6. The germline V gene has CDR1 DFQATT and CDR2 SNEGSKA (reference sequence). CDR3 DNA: TGCAGTGCTCCTGACAGGGGTGCTTCACCCCTCCACTTT. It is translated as CSAPDRGASPLHF.

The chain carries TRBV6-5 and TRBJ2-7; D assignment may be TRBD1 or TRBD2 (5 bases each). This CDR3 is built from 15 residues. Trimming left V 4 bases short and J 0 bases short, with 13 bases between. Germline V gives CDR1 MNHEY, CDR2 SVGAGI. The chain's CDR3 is CASSSAGTVSYEQYF. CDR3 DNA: TGTGCCAGCAGTTCCGCCGGGACGGTCTCCTACGAGCAGTACTTC.

The CDR3 protein is CASSPARSGLAKNIQYF. The CDR3 DNA is TGTGCCAGCAGCCCCGCCCGGTCAGGGCTAGCCAAAAACATTCAGTACTTC. The chain recombines TRBV7-8 with TRBJ2-4; weak D call: TRBD1 (5 bases). Trimming took off 5 bases at V and 0 bases at J, with 17 bases between the two ends. The CDR3 totals 17 residues. Per the germline V gene, CDR1 is SGHVS and CDR2 is FQNEAQ. Full variable domain (outside the CDR3, taken from reference TRBV7-8 and TRBJ2-4): GAGVSQSPRYKVAKRGQDVALRCDPISGHVSLFWYQQALGQGPEFLTYFQNEAQLDKSGLPSDRFFAERPEGSVSTLKIQRTQQEDSAVYLCASSPARSGLAKNIQYFGAGTRLSVL.

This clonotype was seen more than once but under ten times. The CDR3: CATSERDRGTGELFF. The CDR3 region has the DNA TGTGCCACCAGTGAAAGGGACAGGGGGACCGGGGAGCTGTTTTTT. The genes are TRBV24-1 and TRBJ2-2; 11 bases align to TRBD1. J lost 5 bases, V lost 4 bases, and 2 bases had no gene match. CDR3 length: 15 residues. Germline V gene data show CDR1 as KGHDR and CDR2 as SFDVKD.

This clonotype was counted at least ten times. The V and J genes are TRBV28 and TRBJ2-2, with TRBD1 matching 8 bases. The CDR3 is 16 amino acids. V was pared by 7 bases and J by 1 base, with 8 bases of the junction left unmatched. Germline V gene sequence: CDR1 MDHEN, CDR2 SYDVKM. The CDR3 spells CASTPSGTGNTGELFF. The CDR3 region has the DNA TGTGCCAGCACCCCATCCGGGACAGGGAACACCGGGGAGCTGTTTTTT.

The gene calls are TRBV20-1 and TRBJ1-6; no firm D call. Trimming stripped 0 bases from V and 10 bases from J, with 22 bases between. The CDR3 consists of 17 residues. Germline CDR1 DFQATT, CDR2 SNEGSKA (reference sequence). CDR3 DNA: TGCAGTGCTAGAGATTTTGGGCGCGGTCCCCGCGTATCACCCCTCCACTTT. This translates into CSARDFGRGPRVSPLHF.

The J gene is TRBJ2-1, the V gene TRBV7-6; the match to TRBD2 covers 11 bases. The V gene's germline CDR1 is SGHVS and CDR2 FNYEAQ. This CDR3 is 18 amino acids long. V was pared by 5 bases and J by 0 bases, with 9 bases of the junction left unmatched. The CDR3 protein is CASSPRTSGLSSYNEQFF. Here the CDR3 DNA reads TGTGCCAGCAGCCCCCGGACTAGCGGGCTAAGCTCCTACAATGAGCAGTTCTTC.